This TCR beta chain came from a study of low-dose radiotherapy and immunotherapy resistance in tumors. Covering alpha and beta chains, TRAV- and TRBV-specific primers were used for the first-strand cDNA. A roughly 20-cycle PCR with a constant-region primer and V-primer adapter amplified TCRs. The mRNA that was isolated underwent amplification by in vitro transcription. TCRdb fed the reads into MiXCR, producing one record per CDR3 protein. The sample consists of around 64,000 distinct CDR3 sequences, about a quarter of them appearing once. Time point here: before trial treatment. The therapy administered to donors comprised nivolumab, ipilimumab, aspirin, low-dose cyclophosphamide and low-dose radiotherapy. A word on this clonotype: It is unclear where the CDR3 begins or ends on the DNA, so no DNA is shown, and the CDR3 is as TCRdb lists it.

Germline CDR1 is SGHTA and CDR2 is FQGNSA. The CDR3 region is 24 residues in length, termini included. The source material was PBMCs, sampled before treatment. The sequence derives from a male donor with rectosigmoid adenocarcinoma. The rearrangement uses TRBV7-2 and TRBJ2-3; TRBD1 is the table's D call, not checked against the DNA. CDR3 sequence: CASSFYICSAREYRGQGRTDTQYF.